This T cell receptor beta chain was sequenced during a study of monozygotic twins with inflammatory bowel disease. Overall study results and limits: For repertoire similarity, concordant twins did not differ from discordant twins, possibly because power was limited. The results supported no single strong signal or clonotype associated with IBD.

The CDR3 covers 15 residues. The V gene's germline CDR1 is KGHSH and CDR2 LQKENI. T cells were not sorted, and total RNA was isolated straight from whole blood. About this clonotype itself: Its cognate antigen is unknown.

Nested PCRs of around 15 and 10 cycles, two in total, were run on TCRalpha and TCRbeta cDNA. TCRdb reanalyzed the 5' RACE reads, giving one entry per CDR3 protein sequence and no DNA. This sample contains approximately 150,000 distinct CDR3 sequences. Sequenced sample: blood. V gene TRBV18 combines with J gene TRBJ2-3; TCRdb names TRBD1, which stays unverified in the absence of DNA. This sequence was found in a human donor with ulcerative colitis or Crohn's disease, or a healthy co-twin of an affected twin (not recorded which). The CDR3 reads CASSPQSGPTDTQYF.